Below, one TCR beta chain is given with its context. What it binds is not known. All participating donors were Caucasian adults from Nashville, Tennessee. This sample was taken from a study of shared clonotypes between healthy human individuals. Study observations and caveats: Non-shared clonotypes showed lower generation probabilities than clonotypes common to all four donors. An effect of sequencing depth on clonotype sharing among donors was expected. Among four donors, approximately 5% of naive CD4 clonotypes were found in common.

Only in-frame clones appear in the TCRdb table, and some are missing; sequencing was by immunoSEQ multiplex PCR. The sample yields roughly 2.5 million clones, approximately 92% seen once. The germline gives CDR1 SGHRS, CDR2 YFSETQ. Trimming pared 4 bases from V and 3 bases from J, leaving 14 bases between. The CDR3 contains 15 residues. This clonotype was obtained from a man aged 18 to 30 in good health. The sequencing input was naive CD4+ T cells sorted from blood. Specified subset: CD45RA+ positively selected. V and J are TRBV5-1 and TRBJ1-5, with D perhaps TRBD1 (6 bases). CDR3 in DNA: TGCGCCAGCAGCCCTAATACAGGGCCCAATCAGCCCCAGCATTTT. This sequence encodes CASSPNTGPNQPQHF.